This T cell receptor beta chain was found in a study of OX40 agonist ivuxolimab in advanced cancers. With respect to the entire study: Ivuxolimab, which targeted the costimulatory receptor OX40 (CD134), was an agonistic, fully human IgG2 monoclonal antibody. Intravenous ivuxolimab was administered to patients every 2 weeks at six dose levels: 0.01, 0.1, 0.3, 1.5, 3 and 10 mg/kg. Partial responses occurred in three dose-escalation patients: two with cutaneous melanoma and one with hepatocellular carcinoma. The paper reports the monotherapy dose-escalation portion (N of about 56 patients) of the phase I ivuxolimab trial. In the dose-escalation cohort, 65% to 90% of patients were male, and the mean age was roughly 60 years, with a range of 23 to 79. Peripheral TCRbeta sequencing was intended to test whether TCR sequence diversity was altered and clonal T-cell expansion was caused by ivuxolimab. Of the roughly 54 dose-escalation patients, hepatocellular carcinoma was present in about 20, melanoma in roughly 15, renal cell carcinoma in 9 and head and neck cancer in 9. Prior anti-PD-1, anti-PD-L1 or anti-CTLA-4 therapy was permitted, and checkpoint inhibitors had been received by 40% to 50% of dose-escalation patients.

To sequence the TCRbeta CDR3 region, genomic DNA was isolated from the sorted cells. The immunoSEQ Assay was used for sequencing of TCRbeta CDR3 regions. This is the immuneACCESS table as TCRdb keeps it, with only in-frame sequences that have V and J called. A part of the clones is gone; compared with another copy, unresolved V genes explain less than half, and the rest is unexplained. This sample comprises 73,000 or so clones, approximately 86% of them detected only once. Together, the top ten hold 0.55% to 0.7% of the sample. Spanning cysteine to phenylalanine, the CDR3 consists of 15 amino acids. Only CDR3 DNA remains: 45 bases, in frame from the first base. Trimming at the junction amounts to 2 bases on V and 7 bases on J, and the germline ends lie 17 bases apart. Taken from the germline V gene (reference sequence), the CDR1 and CDR2 loops are GTSNPN and SVGIG. The trial excluded patients who had a history of autoimmune disease or were on systemic immunosuppression. Peripheral blood for TCR sequencing was collected from all dose cohorts at baseline, on cycle 4 day 1, and on cycle 7 day 1. Samples were obtained from an open-label, multicenter, first-in-human phase I dose-escalation trial of ivuxolimab. The trial enrolled adults with locally advanced or metastatic head and neck squamous cell, hepatocellular, melanoma or renal cell carcinoma. Before TCR sequencing, CD4+ T cells and CD8+ T cells from peripheral blood were sorted into separate populations.

About this clone itself: Its antigen target is currently unknown. The input lacks base qualities; no much larger clone sits a single base away.

Broader findings and caveats from the paper: After ivuxolimab, CD8+ T cells had more expanded clones than CD4+ T cells on average. In the 0.1-3.0 mg/kg groups, partial responders were among the patients with the lowest normalized peripheral clonal expansion, particularly in CD8+ T cells. Antigen specificity was not determined for the clonally expanded peripheral T cells. At doses of 0.1 to 3.0 mg/kg, clonal expansion of both CD4+ and CD8+ blood T cells was observed from baseline to week 6. Low levels of normalized T-cell clonal expansion were also seen in some patients who did not respond.

The sequence was obtained from an adult with an advanced solid tumor such as melanoma, head and neck, liver or kidney cancer. This sample comprised CD4+ or CD8+ T cells sorted from blood, obtained in a trial of the OX40 agonist ivuxolimab. The rearranged chain carries TRBV30 and TRBJ1-4, with the D gene not confidently named. The DNA reads as follows: TGTGCCTGGAGTCCTATCGACAATGTACGTGAAAAACTGTTTTTT. The resulting protein is CAWSPIDNVREKLFF.